This record covers a single TCR beta chain. What it binds is unknown. The germline V and J ends were trimmed by 0 bases and 6 bases, with 18 bases remaining between them. CDR1 is LNHDA and CDR2 is SQIVND in the germline V gene (reference sequence). CDR3 length: 17 residues. The sample comes from a study of cytomegalovirus exposure and HLA in healthy donors. The PCR contained 60 Vbeta and 13 Jbeta primers. Sequencing was performed with immunoSEQ multiplex PCR; in TCRdb, only in-frame clones are kept and a portion is missing. Of some 190,000 clones listed, 77% were seen once; the top ten hold around 1.5%. Study findings and constraints: Follow-up analysis later connected one missense variant in DCLRE1C with trimming of TCR beta V- and J-genes. Presence/absence analysis assumed near-uniform sequencing depth across donors. Several top significant clusters appeared, in a later analysis, to be linked to common viral pathogens.

This chain uses TRBV19 with TRBJ1-5; D perhaps matches TRBD1 (5 bases). This TCR derives from a man aged 18 to 35 in good health and CMV-seronegative. Sequencing was done on a sample of PBMCs. In DNA form, the CDR3 reads TGTGCCAGTAGTATAGAAATAGGGGTGTGGGGGGGTCAGCCCCAGCATTTT. It translates to CASSIEIGVWGGQPQHF.